The 10 T cell receptor beta chains in this list originate from one sample, sequenced in a study of T cell responses to AZD1222 COVID-19 vaccine. Produced via immunoSEQ multiplex PCR; TCRdb's table is partial and in-frame only. The table lists under 170,000 clones, approximately 90% of them singletons, with roughly 3.1% in the top ten. This sample comprised peripheral blood, obtained 28 days after the second AZD1222 dose. These receptors all come from an adult who received the AZD1222 COVID-19 vaccine.

The chain recombines TRBV6-5 with TRBJ2-5, with 10 bases identical to TRBD2. Germline lookup yields CDR1 MNHEY and CDR2 SVGAGI. The V gene end was trimmed by 6 bases and the J gene end by 4 bases; junction bases not matched to a gene: 8. The CDR3 contains 15 residues. Written as DNA, the CDR3 is TGTGCCAGCAGCCGTCTAGCGGGAGTGGTAGAGACCCAGTACTTC. Translating it yields CASSRLAGVVETQYF.

The chain combines TRBV27 with TRBJ2-6; D possibly corresponds to TRBD2 (6 bases). The V and J ends lost 5 bases and 0 bases respectively, with 20 bases between them. The germline gives CDR1 MNHEY, CDR2 SMNVEV (reference sequence). The CDR3 extends over 19 amino acids. The CDR3 nucleotides read TGTGCCAGCAGTCTACAGCCCGGGAGAGCATACTCTGGGGCCAACGTCCTGACTTTC. Encoded protein: CASSLQPGRAYSGANVLTF.

The rearrangement joins TRBV6-5 to TRBJ1-5; no reliable D call. CDR1 and CDR2 from the germline V gene are MNHEY and SVGAGI. The ends were cut back, 8 bases at V and 2 bases at J, with 10 bases in the middle. The CDR3 is 13 amino acids. The CDR3 spells CASSAVRNQPQHF. The CDR3, as DNA: TGTGCCAGCTCTGCCGTGCGCAATCAGCCCCAGCATTTT.

The CDR3 spells CASIRQGKNNEQFF. The CDR3 bases are TGTGCCAGCATTAGACAGGGAAAAAACAATGAGCAGTTCTTC. This chain joins TRBV6-5 and TRBJ2-1, with 7 nucleotides matching TRBD1. CDR1 and CDR2 (germline): MNHEY, SVGAGI. This CDR3 region has 14 residues. V lost 7 bases to trimming and J lost 5 bases; unmatched junction nucleotides: 8.

The DNA of the CDR3 is TGTGCCAGTAGTATAGGCAGTTATAGCAATCAGCCCCAGCATTTT. Protein product: CASSIGSYSNQPQHF. V is TRBV19 and J is TRBJ1-5; the D is unclear. V was pared by 1 base and J by 0 bases, with 7 bases between. The CDR3 has 15 amino acids. CDR1 is LNHDA and CDR2 is SQIVND in the germline V gene (reference sequence). Variable domain in full (rest from reference TRBV19 and TRBJ1-5): DGGITQSPKYLFRKEGQNVTLSCEQNLNHDAMYWYRQDPGQGLRLIYYSQIVNDFQKGDIAEGYSVSREKKESFPLTVTSAQKNPTAFYLCASSIGSYSNQPQHFGDGTRLSIL.

The gene calls are TRBV24-1 and TRBJ2-1; tentatively, D is TRBD2 (9 bases). CDR1 and CDR2 (germline): KGHDR, SFDVKD. This CDR3 is 20 amino acids long. V was cut by 2 bases and J by 2 bases, with 24 bases left in between. This CDR3 is CATSDSGGGAGGSTYNEQFF. The DNA for the CDR3 is TGTGCCACCAGTGATTCCGGCGGGGGGGCAGGGGGCTCAACCTACAATGAGCAGTTCTTC.

This chain connects TRBV27 to TRBJ2-7, with D perhaps TRBD1 (6 bases). Germline lookup yields CDR1 MNHEY and CDR2 SMNVEV (reference sequence). CDR3 length: 14 amino acids. Trimming left V 0 bases short and J 4 bases short, with 10 bases between. The CDR3 protein is CASSLSPGAYEQYF. CDR3 nucleotide sequence: TGTGCCAGCAGTTTATCACCAGGGGCTTACGAGCAGTACTTC.

This chain uses TRBV21-1 with TRBJ1-6; the table's D call of TRBD1 was not tested on the DNA. TRBV21-1 is tagged as a pseudogene. This CDR3 comprises 18 residues. The CDR3 loop reads CASSKSPGQEEGNSPLHF. The CDR3 DNA follows: TGTGCCAGCAGCAAATCGCCGGGACAGGAGGAGGGCAATTCACCCCTCCACTTT.

The chain recombines TRBV4-1 with TRBJ1-5; D gene uncertain. The V end lost 0 bases, the J end lost 2 bases, and 11 bases lay between the germline ends. The germline gives CDR1 MGHRA, CDR2 YSYEKL. This CDR3 is 16 amino acids long. In DNA form, the CDR3 reads TGCGCCAGCAGCCAAGATCCGGGGAACCGCAATCAGCCCCAGCATTTT. It translates to CASSQDPGNRNQPQHF.

This chain links TRBV28 with TRBJ2-2; 7 nucleotides agree with TRBD2. CDR3 length equals 13 residues. In germline, CDR1 is MDHEN, CDR2 SYDVKM. With V trimmed by 2 bases and J by 6 bases, 0 bases remained unmatched. CDR3 residues: CASSLGGAGELFF. Written as DNA, the CDR3 is TGTGCCAGCAGTTTAGGGGGGGCCGGGGAGCTGTTTTTT.